This T cell receptor (beta chain) was documented in a study of control samples from healthy donors and cancer patients. Generated by immunoSEQ multiplex PCR, the TCRdb table keeps only in-frame clones and is missing some. The data show 150,000 to 200,000 clones, approximately 90% seen once. V was clipped by 4 bases and J by 5 bases, with 12 bases between them. Germline CDR1 and CDR2: SGDLS and YYNGEE. The CDR3 contains 13 residues. This clonotype was obtained from a woman in her twenties or thirties in good health. The chain uses TRBV9 and TRBJ2-5; D unresolved. The material sequenced was blood. The CDR3, as DNA: TGTGCCAGCAGCCGGGCCCTTGAGGAGACCCAGTACTTC. Its protein is CASSRALEETQYF.